This entry lists 32 T cell receptor beta chains sequenced from one sample in a study of vaccination effects on CD4 cells after COVID-19. Data came from immunoSEQ multiplex PCR; TCRdb stores just in-frame clones and leaves some out. This sample yields under 60,000 clones, of which approximately 65% are seen a single time; 4.5% to 6% belongs to the top ten. Having been cultured for approximately ten days, the cells underwent CD4+ T cell isolation. The antigens for these receptors are not known. This specimen consisted of CD4+ T cells from PBMCs cultured without peptide, obtained before COVID-19 vaccination. These receptors were collected from a human donor who received a COVID-19 vaccine.

This chain uses TRBV7-9 with TRBJ1-1; a weak D match, TRBD1 (6 bases). This CDR3 is built from 14 residues. Trimming stripped 1 base from V and 5 bases from J, with 11 bases between. Germline CDR1 SEHNR, CDR2 FQNEAQ (reference sequence). CDR3 protein: CASSLGAGETEAFF. CDR3 DNA: TGTGCCAGCAGCTTAGGGGCAGGGGAAACTGAAGCTTTCTTT.

This clone was picked up a small number of times. The chain has TRBV5-6 and TRBJ2-7; no reliable D call. In germline, CDR1 is SGHDT, CDR2 YYEEEE. V lost 4 bases and J lost 0, with 11 bases in between. The CDR3 has 14 amino acids. In DNA, the CDR3 is TGTGCCAGCAGCCCGGACGGCTCCTCCTACGAGCAGTACTTC. Protein product: CASSPDGSSYEQYF.

This clone was seen a handful of times. The J gene is TRBJ1-1, the V gene TRBV4-1, with 8 bases identical to TRBD1. With V trimmed by 2 bases and J by 2 bases, 4 bases remained unmatched. CDR1 and CDR2 (germline): MGHRA, YSYEKL. The CDR3 length is 15 residues. DNA for the CDR3: TGCGCCAGCAGCCAATCGGACAGGGATAACACTGAAGCTTTCTTT. Protein product: CASSQSDRDNTEAFF.

The chain combines TRBV5-5 with TRBJ1-5; D is undetermined. With 2 bases removed from V and 6 bases from J, the gap between germline ends came to 9 bases. The CDR3 is made up of 13 amino acids. Germline-derived CDR1 and CDR2 are SGHKS and YYEKEE (reference sequence). CDR3 amino acids: CASSLPGSQPQHF. CDR3 sequence (DNA): TGTGCCAGCAGCTTACCGGGAAGTCAGCCCCAGCATTTT.

V is TRBV18 and J is TRBJ2-3; D call uncertain. Germline V gene sequence: CDR1 KGHSH, CDR2 LQKENI. The V gene lost 3 bases and the J gene lost 0 bases, with 10 bases spanning the gap. The CDR3 is 15 amino acids. CDR3 in DNA: TGTGCCAGCTCACCGCGGATGGCCAGCACAGATACGCAGTATTTT. Translated, it gives CASSPRMASTDTQYF.

V gene TRBV3-1 (or the pseudogene TRBV3-2) combines with J gene TRBJ2-2, with D unresolved. The CDR3 length is 11 residues. The V and J ends lost 3 bases and 5 bases respectively, with 1 base between them. Looked up from germline, CDR1 is LGHDT and CDR2 is YNNKEL (reference sequence). Here the CDR3 DNA reads TGTGCCAGCAGCCAGACCGGGGAGCTGTTTTTT. The encoded protein is CASSQTGELFF.

The chain is built from TRBV3-1 (or the pseudogene TRBV3-2) and TRBJ1-2; D unclear. The CDR3 has 14 amino acids. V was trimmed by 9 bases and J by 6 bases, leaving 20 bases between them. In germline, CDR1 is LGHDT, CDR2 YNNKEL (reference sequence). The CDR3 spells CARTLGDRTHGYTF. CDR3 nucleotides: TGTGCCAGAACCTTGGGTGATCGGACTCATGGCTACACCTTC.

This chain links TRBV19 with TRBJ1-1; D is ambiguous. The CDR3 loop spans 15 amino acids. Trimming shortened V by 6 bases and J by 0 bases, and 14 bases separated the two germline ends. From germline, CDR1 is LNHDA and CDR2 SQIVND (reference sequence). This CDR3 reads CASSYGTGMNTEAFF. CDR3 nucleotide sequence: TGTGCCAGTAGCTATGGTACGGGGATGAACACTGAAGCTTTCTTT.

This clone was picked up one time. The rearrangement joins TRBV2 to TRBJ1-2; 7 bases align to TRBD1. Germline CDR1 is SNHLY and CDR2 is FYNNEI. The CDR3 sequence is 12 residues long. V was pared by 6 bases and J by 6 bases, with 4 bases of the junction left unmatched. The CDR3 here is CASRGTVHGYTF. The CDR3, as DNA: TGTGCCAGCAGGGGGACAGTCCATGGCTACACCTTC.

This rearrangement joins TRBV28 to TRBJ1-2, with TRBD1 matching over 8 bases. The CDR3 has 15 amino acids. Germline CDR1 is MDHEN and CDR2 is SYDVKM. J was trimmed by 8 bases and V by 4 bases; bases with no gene match: 12. In nucleotides, the CDR3 is TGTGCCAGCAGTTCCTTGGGCCAGGGGGCCTGGGGCTACACCTTC. Protein: CASSSLGQGAWGYTF.

The rearrangement joins TRBV4-1 to TRBJ2-5; TRBD2 matches at 10 bases. Trimming removed 2 bases from V and 2 bases from J; junction bases left unmatched: 5. The germline V gene encodes CDR1 MGHRA and CDR2 YSYEKL. CDR3 length: 16 residues. CDR3 DNA sequence: TGCGCCAGCAGCCAACTACCGGGACTAGCGCAAGAGACCCAGTACTTC. The encoded protein is CASSQLPGLAQETQYF.

This clone came up once. The rearrangement uses TRBV14 and TRBJ1-6; D is uncertain. Germline V CDR1 and CDR2: SGHDN, FVKESK. The V gene lost 0 bases and the J gene lost 6 bases, with 12 bases spanning the gap. The CDR3 loop spans 16 amino acids. The CDR3 DNA reads as TGTGCCAGCAGCCAAGAACGGGCAGGACTTAATTCACCCCTCCACTTT. Translated, it gives CASSQERAGLNSPLHF.

This clone was observed a single time. The chain couples TRBV28 to TRBJ2-7; TRBD2 matches 9 bases. CDR3 length: 13 amino acids. V trimming: 4 bases; J trimming: 9 bases; junction bases outside the gene matches: 7. Germline V lookup: CDR1 MDHEN, CDR2 SYDVKM. As DNA, the CDR3 is TGTGCCAGCAGTTATCCTAGCGGGAAAGGGCAGTACTTC. It encodes CASSYPSGKGQYF.

The genes are TRBV20-1 and TRBJ2-5; TRBD2 matches 9 bases. In germline, CDR1 is DFQATT, CDR2 SNEGSKA (reference sequence). CDR3 length equals 11 residues. The CDR3 coding sequence is TGCCTAGCGGGATATCAAGAGACCCAGTACTTC. This sequence encodes CLAGYQETQYF.

This clone was counted only a few times. The chain recombines TRBV7-3 with TRBJ2-2; D might be TRBD1 (5 bases). Trimming cost V 6 bases and J 4 bases, with 12 bases left between them. Germline CDR1 and CDR2: SGHTA and FQGTGA. The length of the CDR3 is 14 residues. CDR3 region: CASRKDKVTGELFF. The CDR3 nucleotides are TGTGCCAGCAGGAAGGACAAGGTCACCGGGGAGCTGTTTTTT. The full variable domain, its missing parts supplied by reference TRBV7-3 and TRBJ2-2, is GAGVSQTPSNKVTEKGKYVELRCDPISGHTALYWYRQSLGQGPEFLIYFQGTGAADDSGLPNDRFFAVRPEGSVSTLKIQRTERGDSAVYLCASRKDKVTGELFFGEGSRLTVL.

CDR3 sequence reads: CASSLRLAGGVSYNEQFF. CDR3 DNA: TGTGCCAGCAGCTTGAGGCTAGCGGGGGGGGTATCCTACAATGAGCAGTTCTTC. The chain combines TRBV7-8 with TRBJ2-1; 12 bases map to TRBD2. CDR1 SGHVS and CDR2 FQNEAQ come from the germline V gene. This CDR3 spans 18 amino acids. After removal of 3 bases from V and 1 base from J, the junction contained 7 bases not matched to a gene.

The chain joins TRBV9 to TRBJ2-2; TRBD2 is a possible D gene (5 bases). Germline lookup yields CDR1 SGDLS and CDR2 YYNGEE. The ends were cut back, 0 bases at V and 4 bases at J, with 10 bases in the middle. This CDR3 is built from 15 residues. CDR3: CASSVGGEITGELFF. The CDR3 coding sequence is TGTGCCAGCAGCGTAGGGGGAGAAATCACCGGGGAGCTGTTTTTT.

The rearrangement joins TRBV7-9 to TRBJ1-2; D is ambiguous. This CDR3 spans 10 amino acids. V was pared by 5 bases and J by 13 bases, with 11 bases between. Germline CDR1 SEHNR, CDR2 FQNEAQ (reference sequence). DNA for the CDR3: TGTGCCAGCAGCCCCGCTCGGGGCACCTTC. This sequence encodes CASSPARGTF.

The chain employs TRBV23-1 and TRBJ2-6, with D hard to call. TRBV23-1 qualifies as an ORF whose function is uncertain. Trimming pared 2 bases from V and 4 bases from J, leaving 6 bases between. This CDR3 contains 14 residues. The CDR3 reads CASSQGRGANVLTF. In nucleotides, the CDR3 is TGCGCCAGCAGTCAAGGGCGCGGGGCCAACGTCCTGACTTTC.

The J gene is TRBJ1-3, the V gene TRBV19; 9 bases line up with TRBD1. CDR1 and CDR2 (germline): LNHDA, SQIVND (reference sequence). V trimming: 3 bases; J trimming: 4 bases; junction bases outside the gene matches: 7. The CDR3 has 16 amino acids. CDR3 sequence (DNA): TGTGCCAGTAGTATCCGCGGGACAGGGTCCGGAAACACCATATATTTT. It translates to CASSIRGTGSGNTIYF.

The V and J genes are TRBV14 and TRBJ2-1, with 8 bases that match TRBD1. Germline assignment: CDR1 SGHDN and CDR2 FVKESK. This CDR3 contains 16 residues. Unmatched junction bases numbered 5, after V lost 0 bases and J lost 4 bases. CDR3 sequence: CASSQETGDLYNEQFF. The CDR3 nucleotides are TGTGCCAGCAGCCAAGAGACAGGGGACCTGTACAATGAGCAGTTCTTC.

In nucleotides, the CDR3 is TGCGCCAGCAGCAGGGGGGGACTAGAGCACACCGGGGAGCTGTTTTTT. The encoded protein is CASSRGGLEHTGELFF. J is TRBJ2-2 and V is TRBV5-1, with 8 bases that match TRBD2. The CDR3 has 16 residues. Germline V gene sequence: CDR1 SGHRS, CDR2 YFSETQ. V gave up 4 bases and J gave up 3 bases; unmatched junction bases: 8.

The chain employs TRBV5-1 and TRBJ2-1; D is ambiguous. Trimming shortened V by 1 base and J by 0 bases, and 11 bases separated the two germline ends. The CDR3 has 16 amino acids. Germline lookup yields CDR1 SGHRS and CDR2 YFSETQ. This chain's CDR3 is CASSLLPVSSYNEQFF. For the CDR3, the DNA is TGCGCCAGCAGCTTGCTTCCCGTAAGCTCCTACAATGAGCAGTTCTTC.

This sequence joins TRBV30 and TRBJ2-1, with no clear D. Germline V gene sequence: CDR1 GTSNPN, CDR2 SVGIG (reference sequence). This CDR3 comprises 13 residues. V dropped 3 bases and J dropped 1 base, with 7 bases sitting between them. In DNA, the CDR3 is TGTGCCTGGAGCCGTGGGTCCTACAATGAGCAGTTCTTC. It translates to CAWSRGSYNEQFF. The full variable domain, its missing parts supplied by reference TRBV30 and TRBJ2-1, is SQTIHQWPATLVQPVGSPLSLECTVEGTSNPNLYWYRQAAGRGLQLLFYSVGIGQISSEVPQNLSASRPQDRQFILSSKKLLLSDSGFYLCAWSRGSYNEQFFGPGTRLTVL.

The chain employs TRBV2 and TRBJ2-1; possibly TRBD2 for D (5 bases). This CDR3 has 16 residues. Germline CDR1 and CDR2: SNHLY and FYNNEI. V was clipped by 1 base and J by 5 bases, with 15 bases between them. CDR3 in DNA: TGTGCCAGCAGTGAAGATCGGCCGAGGGAAAACAATGAGCAGTTCTTC. Translated: CASSEDRPRENNEQFF. The complete variable domain, with remaining parts taken from reference TRBV2 and TRBJ2-1, reads EPEVTQTPSHQVTQMGQEVILRCVPISNHLYFYWYRQILGQKVEFLVSFYNNEISEKSEIFDDQFSVERPDGSNFTLKIRSTKLEDSAMYFCASSEDRPRENNEQFFGPGTRLTVL.

The J gene is TRBJ1-2, the V gene TRBV30, with TRBD1 matching 7 bases. CDR3 length equals 14 residues. The J segment lost 5 bases and the V segment lost 3 bases, leaving 9 bases of the junction unmatched. Germline assignment: CDR1 GTSNPN and CDR2 SVGIG (reference sequence). The CDR3 sequence: CAWRQGNKGYGYTF. CDR3 nucleotide sequence: TGTGCCTGGAGACAGGGGAACAAGGGATATGGCTACACCTTC.

The V and J genes are TRBV7-2 and TRBJ1-2; D call uncertain. Germline V gene lookup returns CDR1 SGHTA and CDR2 FQGNSA. V lost 2 bases and J lost 8, with 12 bases in between. CDR3 length: 13 amino acids. CDR3 residues: CASSLIGLEGYTF. The CDR3 DNA is TGTGCCAGCAGCTTAATAGGGTTGGAGGGCTACACCTTC.

This clone is labeled medium-sized. This CDR3 reads CASSQVRYPRGKQYF. DNA for the CDR3: TGTGCCAGCAGCCAAGTCCGCTACCCTAGGGGGAAGCAGTACTTC. The genes are TRBV14 and TRBJ2-7; tentatively, D is TRBD1 (6 bases). The CDR3 extends over 15 amino acids. V lost 1 base to trimming and J lost 8 bases, with 18 bases between them. Germline V lookup: CDR1 SGHDN, CDR2 FVKESK.

V gene TRBV29-1 combines with J gene TRBJ1-2; D is undetermined. Trimming stripped 8 bases from V and 7 bases from J, with 14 bases between. The CDR3 extends over 11 amino acids. Germline values: CDR1 SQVTM, CDR2 ANQGSEA. The CDR3 DNA reads TGCAGCTCCCGGGGAGGGTCTGGCTACACCTTC. It encodes CSSRGGSGYTF.

The chain couples TRBV11-2 to TRBJ2-3; no clear D. Between the trimmed V and J ends, which lost 6 bases and 6 bases, there was a span of 13 bases. From germline, CDR1 is SGHAT and CDR2 FQNNGV. The CDR3 length is 13 residues. The CDR3 bases are TGTGCCAGCAGAAAAATTCCAACGGATACGCAGTATTTT. The encoded protein is CASRKIPTDTQYF.

V and J are TRBV27 and TRBJ2-7; possibly TRBD1 for D (6 bases). Per germline, CDR1 MNHEY and CDR2 SMNVEV (reference sequence). The CDR3 contains 15 residues. Trimming took off 5 bases at V and 1 base at J, with 15 bases between the two ends. The CDR3 DNA is TGTGCCAGCAGTCCCAAAGTGAGGGGGTCCTACGAGCAGTACTTC. The encoded protein is CASSPKVRGSYEQYF.

The CDR3 reads CASSLVVQVGARRQPQHF. Written as DNA, the CDR3 is TGTGCCAGCAGCTTAGTCGTACAGGTTGGGGCCCGACGGCAGCCCCAGCATTTT. This chain uses TRBV7-2 with TRBJ1-5; D possibly corresponds to TRBD1 (5 bases). The CDR3 contains 18 residues. Trimming removed 1 base at V and 7 bases at J, with 23 bases between. The germline V gene has CDR1 SGHTA and CDR2 FQGNSA.